These T cell receptor beta chains were read from a single sample in a study of blood T cell repertoires in COVID-19. The method was immunoSEQ multiplex PCR; TCRdb's version includes in-frame clones alone and lacks a portion of them. The table shows tens of thousands of clones, with around 80% occurring only once. Sample: peripheral blood. These receptors were taken from a man aged 65 to 85 with acute or convalescent COVID-19. Each CDR3 is given with its conserved first and last residue. The D gene is left open where the match is weak. The listing skips clone size in some rows; elsewhere it reads once, few, many or a size class.

D gene: TRBD1
clone size: once
J gene: TRBJ1-2
V gene: TRBV7-9
CDR3 DNA: TGTGCCAGCAGCCGGGACAGGGACTATGGCTACACCTTC
CDR3 protein: CASSRDRDYGYTF

D gene: .
clone size: once
J gene: TRBJ1-1
V gene: TRBV19
CDR3 DNA: TGTGCCACCGACGACCGGGGAGGGACTGAAGCTTTCTTT
CDR3 protein: CATDDRGGTEAFF

D gene: .
clone size: few
J gene: TRBJ1-1
V gene: TRBV6-1
CDR3 DNA: TGTGCCAGCAGTGAATTCGAGTCCACTGAAGCTTTCTTT
CDR3 protein: CASSEFESTEAFF

D gene: TRBD1
clone size: .
J gene: TRBJ1-1
V gene: TRBV7-2
CDR3 DNA: TGTGCCAGCAGGAAAACAGGGGGGAACACTGAAGCTTTCTTT
CDR3 protein: CASRKTGGNTEAFF

D gene: TRBD1
clone size: .
J gene: TRBJ1-1
V gene: TRBV6-5
CDR3 DNA: TGTGCCAGCAGTTACTCCGGGACAGTGAACACTGAAGCTTTCTTT
CDR3 protein: CASSYSGTVNTEAFF

D gene: .
clone size: .
J gene: TRBJ1-3
V gene: TRBV6-6
CDR3 DNA: TGTGCCAGCAGCGTGGGCAGTCCCGGAAACACCATATATTTT
CDR3 protein: CASSVGSPGNTIYF

D gene: .
clone size: .
J gene: TRBJ1-1
V gene: TRBV7-8
CDR3 DNA: TGTGCCAGCAGCTTAGCGGCGGGAGGTGGCACTGAAGCTTTCTTT
CDR3 protein: CASSLAAGGGTEAFF

D gene: TRBD1
clone size: .
J gene: TRBJ1-6
V gene: TRBV6-5
CDR3 DNA: TGTGCCAGCAGGTTGACAGGGGGCGATTCACCCCTCCACTTT
CDR3 protein: CASRLTGGDSPLHF

D gene: TRBD2
clone size: .
J gene: TRBJ2-7
V gene: TRBV5-5
CDR3 DNA: TGTGCCAGCAGCTTGGCCAGTAGCGGGAGTTACGAGCAGTACTTC
CDR3 protein: CASSLASSGSYEQYF

D gene: .
clone size: .
J gene: TRBJ1-1
V gene: TRBV5-4
CDR3 DNA: TGTGCCAGCAGCTTGGGGGGGCGCGACACTGAAGCTTTCTTT
CDR3 protein: CASSLGGRDTEAFF

D gene: .
clone size: .
J gene: TRBJ2-3
V gene: TRBV28
CDR3 DNA: TGTGCCAGCAGTTTTGTAGCGGGCACAGATACGCAGTATTTT
CDR3 protein: CASSFVAGTDTQYF

D gene: .
clone size: .
J gene: TRBJ2-1
V gene: TRBV10-2
CDR3 DNA: TGCGCCAGCAGTGAGTCCGCCGGACTGGCAGGAAATGAGCAGTTCTTC
CDR3 protein: CASSESAGLAGNEQFF

D gene: .
clone size: .
J gene: TRBJ1-1
V gene: TRBV2
CDR3 DNA: TGTGCCAGCAGTGGGTTGGGGGACTTGAACACTGAAGCTTTCTTT
CDR3 protein: CASSGLGDLNTEAFF

D gene: TRBD2
clone size: once
J gene: TRBJ2-3
V gene: TRBV3-1/TRBV3-2
CDR3 DNA: TGTGCCAGCAGCCAAGGACTAGCGGGAAGCACAGATACGCAGTATTTT
CDR3 protein: CASSQGLAGSTDTQYF

D gene: .
clone size: .
J gene: TRBJ1-1
V gene: TRBV27
CDR3 DNA: TGTGCCAGCAGTTTAAGGGGGAGCACTGAAGCTTTCTTT
CDR3 protein: CASSLRGSTEAFF

D gene: .
clone size: .
J gene: TRBJ1-2
V gene: TRBV12-3/TRBV12-4
CDR3 DNA: TGTGCCAGCAGTTTAAGTCAGGGGTATGGCTACACCTTC
CDR3 protein: CASSLSQGYGYTF

D gene: TRBD1
clone size: .
J gene: TRBJ1-1
V gene: TRBV5-1
CDR3 DNA: TGCGCCAGCAGCTCCACCAGGGGGGTGTACACTGAAGCTTTCTTT
CDR3 protein: CASSSTRGVYTEAFF

D gene: .
clone size: .
J gene: TRBJ2-6
V gene: TRBV5-1
CDR3 DNA: TGCGCCAGCAGCTTGGGGGCCTCTGGGGCCAACGTCCTGACTTTC
CDR3 protein: CASSLGASGANVLTF

D gene: TRBD1
clone size: .
J gene: TRBJ1-2
V gene: TRBV19
CDR3 DNA: TGTGCCTCACAACGTCCGGGACAGGGTGTTGGCTACACCTTC
CDR3 protein: CASQRPGQGVGYTF

D gene: TRBD1
clone size: .
J gene: TRBJ1-1
V gene: TRBV4-1
CDR3 DNA: TGCGCCAGCAGCCAGGGACAGGGACTCACTGAAGCTTTCTTT
CDR3 protein: CASSQGQGLTEAFF

D gene: TRBD1
clone size: .
J gene: TRBJ1-1
V gene: TRBV7-3
CDR3 DNA: TGTGCCAGCAGCAACCGGACAGGGGGCGCGGAAGCTTTCTTT
CDR3 protein: CASSNRTGGAEAFF

D gene: .
clone size: few
J gene: TRBJ1-1
V gene: TRBV7-8
CDR3 DNA: TGTGCCAGCAGCTTAACGATTCAGGGGAACACTGAAGCTTTCTTT
CDR3 protein: CASSLTIQGNTEAFF

D gene: TRBD2
clone size: .
J gene: TRBJ2-1
V gene: TRBV11-3
CDR3 DNA: TGTGCCAGCAGTCCCACTAGCGGTTCATCCTACAATGAGCAGTTCTTC
CDR3 protein: CASSPTSGSSYNEQFF

D gene: TRBD1
clone size: .
J gene: TRBJ2-1
V gene: TRBV19
CDR3 DNA: TGTGCCAGTAGTGGACAGGTGAGAGATGAGCAGTTCTTC
CDR3 protein: CASSGQVRDEQFF

D gene: TRBD1
clone size: .
J gene: TRBJ2-2
V gene: TRBV4-2
CDR3 DNA: TGTGCCAGCGGACCGGGACAGGGGGCTTCAACCGGGGAGCTGTTTTTT
CDR3 protein: CASGPGQGASTGELFF

D gene: .
clone size: .
J gene: TRBJ2-4
V gene: TRBV28
CDR3 DNA: TGTGCCAGCAGTTCACTCAGGCTCATAGCCAAAAACATTCAGTACTTC
CDR3 protein: CASSSLRLIAKNIQYF

D gene: .
clone size: .
J gene: TRBJ2-2
V gene: TRBV3-1/TRBV3-2
CDR3 DNA: TGTGCCAGCAGCCTCTATAACACCGGGGAGCTGTTTTTT
CDR3 protein: CASSLYNTGELFF

D gene: TRBD1
clone size: .
J gene: TRBJ1-1
V gene: TRBV13
CDR3 DNA: TGTGCCAGCAGCCATCAGGGGGGCACTGAAGCTTTCTTT
CDR3 protein: CASSHQGGTEAFF

D gene: TRBD2
clone size: .
J gene: TRBJ2-3
V gene: TRBV24-1
CDR3 DNA: TGTGCCACCAGTGATTGGGCTAGCGGGGACCACACAGATACGCAGTATTTT
CDR3 protein: CATSDWASGDHTDTQYF

D gene: .
clone size: .
J gene: TRBJ1-5
V gene: TRBV12-3/TRBV12-4
CDR3 DNA: TGTGCCAGCAGTTTAGGGGGGGATCAGCCCCAGCATTTT
CDR3 protein: CASSLGGDQPQHF

D gene: TRBD1
clone size: .
J gene: TRBJ1-1
V gene: TRBV19
CDR3 DNA: TGTGCCAGTAGTGTCTCAGGGGGTAGGGCTGAAGCTTTCTTT
CDR3 protein: CASSVSGGRAEAFF

D gene: TRBD2
clone size: .
J gene: TRBJ2-1
V gene: TRBV7-9
CDR3 DNA: TGTGCCAGCAGCGGATGGACTAGCGTTACTCCAAGCTCCTACAATGAGCAGTTCTTC
CDR3 protein: CASSGWTSVTPSSYNEQFF

D gene: .
clone size: many
J gene: TRBJ1-1
V gene: TRBV28
CDR3 DNA: TGTGCCAGCACTAATCTCGGGTTCGGGGATGAAGCTTTCTTT
CDR3 protein: CASTNLGFGDEAFF

D gene: .
clone size: .
J gene: TRBJ1-2
V gene: TRBV15
CDR3 DNA: TGTGCCACCAGCAGAGATCAATTAGTGGATGGCTACACCTTC
CDR3 protein: CATSRDQLVDGYTF

D gene: TRBD1
clone size: .
J gene: TRBJ1-2
V gene: TRBV5-1
CDR3 DNA: TGCGCCAGCAGCTTGGCCGGACAGGGGGCGAGGGGTGGCTACACCTTC
CDR3 protein: CASSLAGQGARGGYTF

D gene: .
clone size: .
J gene: TRBJ1-2
V gene: TRBV19
CDR3 DNA: TGTGCCAGTAGTTCCCGACAGGTCACGGGCTACACCTTC
CDR3 protein: CASSSRQVTGYTF